The present entry profiles one TCR beta chain with its context. Its antigen is undetermined. This sample stems from a study of cytomegalovirus exposure and HLA in healthy donors. General study results and limits: The investigators catalogued 160 or so TCR beta chains as cytomegalovirus-associated. As was reported, the classifier diagnosed cytomegalovirus status with high specificity and sensitivity. One later analysis, an examination of the 120 or so validation repertoires, found that first-cohort TCR clusters tended to co-occur in them.

Using immunoSEQ multiplex PCR, the repertoire was profiled, and TCRdb retains in-frame clones only, with some absent. In the table there are under 250,000 clones, around 90% of which are singletons. The germline CDR1 and CDR2 sequences are MNHEY and SVGAGI. The CDR3 runs to 15 residues. V lost 4 bases and J lost 2, with 15 bases in between. The sequenced sample was PBMCs. The rearrangement uses TRBV6-5 and TRBJ2-7; D is perhaps TRBD2 (6 bases). The source of this sequence is a woman aged 18 to 35 in good health and CMV-seropositive. CDR3 DNA sequence: TGTGCCAGCAGTTGGGACTCCCAGGCAACCTACGAGCAGTACTTC. Translating it yields CASSWDSQATYEQYF.